The 24 T cell receptor beta chains reported below all come from one sample, sequenced in a study of OX40 agonist ivuxolimab in advanced cancers. The library relied on the immunoSEQ multiplex PCR assay. The source is immuneACCESS, and TCRdb retained only in-frame sequences with V and J called. Part of the clones is not carried over; for the studies checked, unresolved V genes explain less than half of this, and the remainder is unexplained. Here the sample has roughly 35,000 clones; about 87% occur a single time. The ten largest clonotypes hold less than 5% of the sample. The sequenced sample was CD4+ or CD8+ T cells sorted from blood, obtained in a trial of the OX40 agonist ivuxolimab. These receptors were collected from an adult with an advanced solid tumor such as melanoma, head and neck, liver or kidney cancer.

V gene TRBV4-1 combines with J gene TRBJ2-7, with a possible D match to TRBD1 (5 bases). The germline V and J ends were trimmed by 1 base and 1 base, with 11 bases remaining between them. Germline V lookup: CDR1 MGHRA, CDR2 YSYEKL. CDR3 size: 15 residues. The CDR3 DNA follows: TGCGCCAGCAGCCAAGTTGCAGGGCAGTCCTACGAGCAGTACTTC. It translates to CASSQVAGQSYEQYF.

The rearrangement joins TRBV19 to TRBJ2-2; maybe TRBD2 (6 bases). The CDR3 covers 16 residues. Germline V CDR1 and CDR2: LNHDA, SQIVND (reference sequence). With 3 bases removed from V and 4 bases from J, the gap between germline ends came to 15 bases. CDR3 bases: TGTGCCAGTAGTATGGAGGGCAGGGTGGTCACCGGGGAGCTGTTTTTT. Translation: CASSMEGRVVTGELFF.

The gene calls are TRBV29-1 and TRBJ1-4; D may be TRBD1 (6 bases). Trimming left V 4 bases short and J 5 bases short, with 14 bases between. The CDR3 contains 14 residues. Germline lookup yields CDR1 SQVTM and CDR2 ANQGSEA. The CDR3 protein is CSVVWTENNEKLFF. CDR3 nucleotide sequence: TGCAGCGTTGTATGGACAGAGAACAATGAAAAACTGTTTTTT.

The chain recombines TRBV7-9 with TRBJ1-6; a weak D match, TRBD1 (6 bases). Germline V gives CDR1 SEHNR, CDR2 FQNEAQ (reference sequence). The germline V and J ends were trimmed by 3 bases and 10 bases, with 22 bases remaining between them. This CDR3 region has 17 residues. Here the CDR3 DNA reads TGTGCCAGCAGCTTGGAAGAGGGGGGTCTGGGTGGCTCACCCCTCCACTTT. Residues: CASSLEEGGLGGSPLHF.

This clone was observed a few times. V is TRBV30 and J is TRBJ1-2, with D hard to call. CDR1 GTSNPN and CDR2 SVGIG come from the germline V gene (reference sequence). V lost 6 bases to trimming and J lost 4 bases, with 9 bases between them. The CDR3 is made up of 11 amino acids. The CDR3 protein is CACRSPYGYTF. DNA of the CDR3: TGTGCCTGCCGCTCTCCCTATGGCTACACCTTC.

This chain connects TRBV27 to TRBJ1-2; no clear D. V was clipped by 5 bases and J by 6 bases, with 16 bases between them. Germline CDR1 MNHEY, CDR2 SMNVEV (reference sequence). The CDR3 consists of 14 residues. For the CDR3, the DNA is TGTGCCAGCAGTGCACTCCCGACGGAGAATGGCTACACCTTC. This gives the protein CASSALPTENGYTF.

The rearrangement uses TRBV6-5 and TRBJ2-7, with D possibly being TRBD1 (5 bases). The CDR3 sequence is 14 residues long. Germline values: CDR1 MNHEY, CDR2 SVGAGI. V shed 6 bases and J shed 3 bases, with 15 bases lying between them. The CDR3 reads CASRPDRRFYEQYF. The CDR3 DNA sequence: TGTGCCAGCAGACCCGACAGACGATTCTACGAGCAGTACTTC.

The chain couples TRBV27 to TRBJ2-4; TRBD2 aligns across 7 bases. Trimming cost V 6 bases and J 8 bases; bases outside gene matches: 10. This CDR3 region has 14 residues. Germline-derived CDR1 and CDR2 are MNHEY and SMNVEV (reference sequence). In nucleotides, the CDR3 is TGTGCCAGCAGGTCCAGCCGCAGCGGGGACATTCAGTACTTC. This encodes CASRSSRSGDIQYF.

This chain joins TRBV30 and TRBJ2-1, with 8 positions matching TRBD1. Germline loops: CDR1 GTSNPN, CDR2 SVGIG (reference sequence). The ends lost 2 bases at V and 6 bases at J; junction bases unmatched: 9. The CDR3 is 15 residues long. This chain's CDR3 is CAWSSVRGPGNEQFF. The CDR3 nucleotides are TGTGCCTGGAGTTCAGTCAGGGGGCCGGGCAATGAGCAGTTCTTC.

CDR3 sequence (DNA): TGCGCCAGCAGCCGCCTGGGGGTGACAGGTCCCACAAGTGAGCAGTTCTTC. Its protein product is CASSRLGVTGPTSEQFF. The V call is TRBV5-1, the J call TRBJ2-1, with D perhaps matching TRBD1 (6 bases). The CDR3 length is 17 residues. CDR1 and CDR2 from the germline V gene are SGHRS and YFSETQ. Trimming removed 4 bases from V and 9 bases from J, with 26 bases in between.

The rearrangement joins TRBV4-1 to TRBJ1-2; unclear D gene. The CDR3 length is 14 residues. V was cut by 1 base and J by 4 bases, with 10 bases left in between. In germline, CDR1 is MGHRA, CDR2 YSYEKL. CDR3: CASSQAVTGYGYTF. CDR3 in DNA: TGCGCCAGCAGCCAAGCGGTCACCGGCTATGGCTACACCTTC.

The chain carries TRBV4-1 and TRBJ2-1, with D perhaps TRBD2 (6 bases). V dropped 0 bases and J dropped 15 bases, with 15 bases sitting between them. CDR3 size: 13 residues. The germline CDR1 and CDR2 sequences are MGHRA and YSYEKL. The DNA of the CDR3 is TGCGCCAGCAGCCAAGACCGGGGACTTGATATGTTCTTC. This encodes CASSQDRGLDMFF.

This chain uses TRBV11-2 with TRBJ2-1, with D tentatively TRBD2 (6 bases). Germline lookup yields CDR1 SGHAT and CDR2 FQNNGV. V was clipped by 3 bases and J by 5 bases, with 20 bases between them. CDR3 length equals 17 residues. The CDR3 region is CASSFHRKVADHNEQFF. The CDR3 DNA reads as TGTGCCAGCAGCTTTCATAGAAAGGTAGCGGACCACAATGAGCAGTTCTTC.

The CDR3 sequence is CASSPRAVYSKDEQFF. CDR3 DNA sequence: TGTGCCAGCAGCCCGCGGGCGGTCTATTCCAAGGATGAGCAGTTCTTC. V is TRBV4-2 and J is TRBJ2-1; possible D gene TRBD2, 5 bases. V dropped 4 bases and J dropped 8 bases, with 21 bases sitting between them. CDR1 LGHNA and CDR2 YNFKEQ come from the germline V gene. CDR3 size: 16 residues.

J is TRBJ2-1 and V is TRBV10-3; 12 bases agree with TRBD2. Germline V CDR1 and CDR2: ENHRY, SYGVKD. Losses at the gene ends were 3 bases for V and 7 bases for J; bases not matched to a gene: 7. The CDR3 contains 16 residues. The CDR3 here is CAISEFGLAGLNEQFF. CDR3 nucleotides: TGTGCCATCAGTGAATTTGGACTAGCGGGATTAAATGAGCAGTTCTTC.

The gene calls are TRBV6-5 and TRBJ1-1; D is uncertain. The V end was cut by 4 bases, the J end by 0 bases, with 9 bases between. Per germline, CDR1 MNHEY and CDR2 SVGAGI. There are 14 residues in the CDR3. The CDR3 nucleotides read TGTGCCAGCAGTTTGCGGGCACTGAACACTGAAGCTTTCTTT. As protein: CASSLRALNTEAFF.

In this sample, this clone turned up once. This chain uses TRBV7-7 with TRBJ1-3; no firm D call. CDR1 is SSHAT and CDR2 is FNYEAQ in the germline V gene (reference sequence). The V end was cut by 1 base, the J end by 4 bases, with 11 bases between. The CDR3 totals 15 residues. CDR3: CASSLDLGAGNTIYF. For the CDR3, the DNA is TGTGCCAGCAGCTTAGATCTGGGCGCCGGAAACACCATATATTTT.

The V and J genes are TRBV19 and TRBJ2-2; the D gene is possibly TRBD2 (6 bases). Germline assignment: CDR1 LNHDA and CDR2 SQIVND (reference sequence). The CDR3 is made up of 17 amino acids. V lost 5 bases to trimming and J lost 4 bases, with 20 bases between them. CDR3 sequence reads: CASSSPRVGGATGELFF. The CDR3 coding sequence is TGTGCCAGTAGTTCCCCCCGAGTGGGGGGTGCCACCGGGGAGCTGTTTTTT.

The CDR3 here is CASSIGQGVTRYEQYF. CDR3 coding DNA: TGTGCCAGTAGTATAGGACAGGGGGTGACACGCTACGAGCAGTACTTC. This chain connects TRBV19 to TRBJ2-7, with 9 positions matching TRBD1. With V trimmed by 1 base and J by 3 bases, 7 bases remained unmatched. CDR1 is LNHDA and CDR2 is SQIVND in the germline V gene (reference sequence). This CDR3 is 16 amino acids long.

CDR3 nucleotides: TGTGCCAGCAGCTTATCGACAGGGCTTAATCAGCCCCAGCATTTT. This codes for CASSLSTGLNQPQHF. This chain uses TRBV11-2 with TRBJ1-5, with 7 nucleotides matching TRBD1. The germline V gene has CDR1 SGHAT and CDR2 FQNNGV. CDR3 length: 15 amino acids. V dropped 2 bases and J dropped 4; count of bases not matched to a gene: 5.

The J gene is TRBJ1-4, the V gene TRBV19, with D possibly being TRBD1 (6 bases). Germline assignment: CDR1 LNHDA and CDR2 SQIVND (reference sequence). Trimming shortened V by 8 bases and J by 8 bases, and 24 bases separated the two germline ends. The CDR3 extends over 16 amino acids. The CDR3 sequence: CASHRPSTGSEEKLFF. The CDR3 DNA follows: TGTGCCAGTCACCGTCCCTCGACAGGATCGGAGGAAAAACTGTTTTTT.

V usage is TRBV5-5 and J usage is TRBJ2-3; D call uncertain. V was pared by 2 bases and J by 1 base, with 8 bases between. This CDR3 region has 14 residues. Per germline, CDR1 SGHKS and CDR2 YYEKEE (reference sequence). CDR3 amino acids: CASSFSSGTDTQYF. The CDR3 DNA follows: TGTGCCAGCAGCTTCTCGAGCGGCACAGATACGCAGTATTTT. Full variable domain (outside the CDR3, taken from reference TRBV5-5 and TRBJ2-3): DAGVTQSPTHLIKTRGQQVTLRCSPISGHKSVSWYQQVLGQGPQFIFQYYEKEERGRGNFPDRFSARQFPNYSSELNVNALLLGDSALYLCASSFSSGTDTQYFGPGTRLTVL.

The chain couples TRBV6-5 to TRBJ1-5; D remains unclear. CDR1 is MNHEY and CDR2 is SVGAGI in the germline V gene. This CDR3 has 13 amino acids. Deletions cut 0 bases from V and 4 bases from J, with 4 bases between. The CDR3 DNA sequence: TGTGCCAGCAGTTACTCTCTAAATCAGCCCCAGCATTTT. Its protein product is CASSYSLNQPQHF.

This clone has more than one count but fewer than ten. The V call is TRBV28, the J call TRBJ1-2, with a tentative D call TRBD1 (6 bases). V lost 2 bases to trimming and J lost 2 bases, with 12 bases between them. Germline loops: CDR1 MDHEN, CDR2 SYDVKM. This CDR3 comprises 15 residues. The CDR3 DNA sequence: TGTGCCAGCAGTTTAGAGGGGGTCATCAACTATGGCTACACCTTC. Amino acid sequence: CASSLEGVINYGYTF.